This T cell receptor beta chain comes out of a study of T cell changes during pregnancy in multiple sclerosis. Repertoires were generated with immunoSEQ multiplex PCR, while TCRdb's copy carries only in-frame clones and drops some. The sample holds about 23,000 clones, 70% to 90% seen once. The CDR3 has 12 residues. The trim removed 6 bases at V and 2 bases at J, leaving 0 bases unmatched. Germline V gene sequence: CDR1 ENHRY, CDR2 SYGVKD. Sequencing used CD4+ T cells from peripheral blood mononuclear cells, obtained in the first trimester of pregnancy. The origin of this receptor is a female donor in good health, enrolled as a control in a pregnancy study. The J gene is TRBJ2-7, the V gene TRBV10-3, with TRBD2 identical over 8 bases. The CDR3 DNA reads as TGTGCCATCAGCGGGAGGGCCTACGAGCAGTACTTC. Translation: CAISGRAYEQYF.